The following is a T cell receptor (beta chain) sequence with its context. The data are from a study of blood T cell repertoires in COVID-19. Study in general: The United States, Italy and Spain provided the acute and convalescent COVID-19 samples. PBMCs, B-cell-depleted T cells, or T cells were the source of the cDNA or gDNA that made up the material.

In the original processing: How many nucleated cells were present was estimated from reference gene primer amplification. Clones were sequenced by immunoSEQ multiplex PCR, and TCRdb holds only the in-frame ones, with some missing. D and trimming come from the DNA, and the V and J calls and clone size come from that table. Here the sample spans more than 70,000 clones, 80% to 85% being singletons. J lost 4 bases, V lost 0 bases, and 1 base had no gene match. The CDR3 extends over 16 amino acids. CDR1 and CDR2 (germline): SGHNT, YYREEE (reference sequence). Sequencing was performed on peripheral blood. The receptor's source is a woman in her seventies with acute or convalescent COVID-19. V and J are TRBV5-4 and TRBJ2-3; 14 bases are shared with TRBD2. The chain's CDR3 is CASSLGLAGGSDTQYF. The CDR3 DNA reads TGTGCCAGCAGCTTGGGACTAGCGGGAGGGTCAGATACGCAGTATTTT.